This note documents a single T cell receptor (beta chain) sequence. Its antigen remains unidentified. This specimen belongs to a study of cytomegalovirus exposure and HLA in healthy donors. Study-wide context: Out of roughly 170 million T cells, an earlier analysis found about 120 million unique TCR beta sequences in total. Most genotyped donors, around four fifths of about 430, had Caucasian-associated genetic ancestry.

The study ran its PCR with 60 Vbeta and 13 Jbeta primers. Clones were read by immunoSEQ multiplex PCR, and TCRdb kept only the in-frame ones, dropping some. The repertoire consists of roughly 130,000 clones, with 73% occurring once and the leading ten covering around 2.1%. Findings and caveats of the study: In a later analysis, TCR beta V- and J-gene trimming was associated with a missense DCLRE1C variant.

The germline CDR1 and CDR2 sequences are MNHEY and SVGAGI. With V trimmed by 6 bases and J by 3 bases, 6 bases remained unmatched. CDR3 length equals 15 residues. The chain employs TRBV6-5 and TRBJ1-1; 11 nucleotides line up with TRBD1. This sequence originates from a woman in her thirties or forties in good health and CMV-seropositive. Sequencing was performed on PBMCs. CDR3 sequence (DNA): TGTGCCAGCAGAGTCAGGGACAGGGGGGACACTGAAGCTTTCTTT. This translates into CASRVRDRGDTEAFF.